The clone carrying this T cell receptor beta chain was found many times. As yet, its antigen is unknown. The source of the sample is a study of T-cell memory formation after mild COVID-19. This CDR3 region has 15 residues. V was pared by 9 bases and J by 0 bases, with 17 bases between. TCRdb fed the 5' RACE reads into MiXCR, producing one record per CDR3 protein. The table has 450,000 to 650,000 distinct CDR3 sequences, about 22% seen once. Study-wide results and caveats: Clones shrinking from day 15 to 85 showed even CD4/CD8 mixes; later expanders tilted CD4+. Second-wave clones reaching peak frequency on day 37 lacked confirmed SARS-CoV-2 specificity.

The origin of this receptor is an adult woman who had mild COVID-19 (a few samples of this study predate the infection). Cell type and time point are not known. Sequenced material: PBMCs or a T cell subset sorted from them (not recorded which). This chain uses TRBV12-3 or TRBV12-4 with TRBJ1-1; TRBD1 is a possible D gene (6 bases). This CDR3 is CASESGGGMNTEAFF. CDR3 nucleotides: TGTGCCAGTGAAAGTGGGGGCGGTATGAACACTGAAGCTTTCTTT.